The T cell receptor (beta chain) under discussion was sequenced for a study of blood T cells in healthy people across ages. The CDR3 contains 14 residues. The ends lost 4 bases at V and 9 bases at J; junction bases unmatched: 6. Germline lookup yields CDR1 SEHNR and CDR2 FQNEAQ (reference sequence). Isolation per sample recovered at least 7 million PBMCs. Primed by a sample-barcoded 5' primer and a J-beta primer mix, a second PCR proceeded for 7 to 11 cycles. TCRdb processed the 5' RACE reads anew with MiXCR; each CDR3 protein has one entry. The table includes 550,000 to 650,000 distinct CDR3 sequences, less than 35% detected once.

The clonotype was recovered from a woman older than 75 in good health. The V call is TRBV7-9, the J call TRBJ2-6; 7 bases fit TRBD1. The sample was blood. Here the CDR3 DNA reads TGTGCCAGCAGCTCCTCAGGGGGTCTCAACGTCCTGACTTTC. Its protein is CASSSSGGLNVLTF.